This T cell receptor beta chain was profiled in a study of long-term antiretroviral therapy in people with HIV. About this clone: Its antigen is still unknown.

Study observations and caveats: Blood dating 2004 to 2017 may reflect older ART regimens. Spans of CDR3 length were tighter for HIV repertoires than for controls. ART preceded a rise in diversity that nonetheless stayed lower than in transplant donor controls.

It was version v3.0 of the immunoSEQ assay that was run at survey level. Profiling relied on immunoSEQ multiplex PCR, and the TCRdb table lists in-frame clones only, not all of them. The repertoire holds some 29,000 clones, with 95% to 98% as singletons. Trimming cost V 1 base and J 5 bases, with 12 bases left between them. Germline values: CDR1 SEHNR, CDR2 FQNEAQ (reference sequence). CDR3 length: 14 residues. Every participant with HIV received treatment in the United States. The TCR sequence derives from a young man with HIV. Sequenced material: unsorted PBMCs, taken 7.6 years after starting antiretroviral therapy. The gene calls are TRBV7-9 and TRBJ2-7; D may match TRBD1 or TRBD2 (6 bases each). The CDR3 DNA sequence: TGTGCCAGCAGCTTAGTGGGGGGCGGCCACGAGCAGTACTTC. Its translation: CASSLVGGGHEQYF.